Following are 9 T cell receptor beta chains from one sample sequenced in a study of T cell responses to AZD1222 COVID-19 vaccine. Sequencing used immunoSEQ multiplex PCR; TCRdb keeps in-frame clones, though not all of them. Of approximately 120,000 clones in the sample, less than 95% were seen once. The source material was peripheral blood, sampled on day 0 of MenACWY control vaccination. These receptors came from an adult in good health.

The chain recombines TRBV7-2 with TRBJ2-7; maybe TRBD2 (6 bases). Germline CDR1 and CDR2: SGHTA and FQGNSA. V was pared by 11 bases and J by 3 bases, with 14 bases between. The CDR3 has 12 residues. DNA for the CDR3: TGTGCCTCCGGGACTTCAAACTACGAGCAGTACTTC. Protein sequence: CASGTSNYEQYF.

The rearrangement uses TRBV19 and TRBJ1-2; D is unclear. V was pared by 3 bases and J by 5 bases, with 7 bases between. The CDR3 consists of 12 residues. The germline CDR1 and CDR2 sequences are LNHDA and SQIVND (reference sequence). CDR3 nucleotide sequence: TGTGCCAGTAGTATTATGGGTTATGGCTACACCTTC. It encodes CASSIMGYGYTF.

The chain uses TRBV7-2 and TRBJ1-3; D remains ambiguous. Deletions cut 4 bases from V and 0 bases from J, with 7 bases between. The CDR3 consists of 14 residues. Per the germline V gene, CDR1 is SGHTA and CDR2 is FQGNSA. The CDR3 nucleotides are TGTGCCAGCAGCTCTCCGGACTCTGGAAACACCATATATTTT. Its protein is CASSSPDSGNTIYF.

This clone was seen once. The V and J genes are TRBV7-8 and TRBJ2-7; 9 nucleotides match TRBD1. There are 15 residues in the CDR3. Germline V gives CDR1 SGHVS, CDR2 FQNEAQ. V was pared by 4 bases and J by 5 bases, with 9 bases of the junction left unmatched. CDR3 in amino acids: CASSWTGTGFHEQYV. DNA of the CDR3: TGTGCCAGCAGCTGGACCGGGACAGGGTTCCACGAGCAGTACGTC.

The rearrangement links TRBV10-3 to TRBJ1-1; 7 bases agree with TRBD1. Germline CDR1 and CDR2: ENHRY and SYGVKD. Unmatched junction bases numbered 3, after V lost 10 bases and J lost 1 base. The CDR3 is 12 amino acids. The CDR3, as DNA: TGTGCCACCCGGACAGGGAACACTGAAGCTTTCTTT. Encoded protein: CATRTGNTEAFF.

The chain joins TRBV28 to TRBJ2-3; the match to TRBD2 covers 16 bases. Unmatched junction bases numbered 9, after V lost 10 bases and J lost 5 bases. The CDR3 length is 16 residues. The V gene's germline CDR1 is MDHEN and CDR2 SYDVKM. CDR3 sequence: CAIGTSGGAIRDTQYF. The CDR3 DNA sequence: TGTGCCATCGGGACTAGCGGGGGGGCGATTAGAGATACGCAGTATTTT.

This sequence joins TRBV20-1 and TRBJ1-5; possibly TRBD1 for D (5 bases). Trimming removed 3 bases from V and 3 bases from J, with 15 bases in between. The germline gives CDR1 DFQATT, CDR2 SNEGSKA (reference sequence). CDR3 length: 15 residues. The CDR3 region has the DNA TGCAGTGCTAGTCGCCGGGGCTTCGACAATCAGCCCCAGCATTTT. It translates to CSASRRGFDNQPQHF.

In nucleotides, the CDR3 is TGCGCCAGCAGCCGGCCAGGGGGCCGGGACGAGCAGTACTTC. Translation gives CASSRPGGRDEQYF. The chain uses TRBV5-1 and TRBJ2-7; 8 bases fit TRBD1. J lost 5 bases, V lost 4 bases, and 8 bases had no gene match. The CDR3 is 14 amino acids. CDR1 is SGHRS, CDR2 YFSETQ, per germline.

CDR3 in amino acids: CASSLWGNTIYF. CDR3 nucleotide sequence: TGTGCCAGCAGCCTTTGGGGAAACACCATATATTTT. V usage is TRBV5-6 and J usage is TRBJ1-3; D unclear. The CDR3 loop spans 12 amino acids. V lost 4 bases to trimming and J lost 4 bases, with 6 bases between them. Germline loops: CDR1 SGHDT, CDR2 YYEEEE.